The 13 T cell receptor beta chains given below trace back to one sample, sequenced in a study of Graves' ophthalmopathy and Graves' hyperthyroidism (dated by TCRdb to 2017 to 2018). The sequencer was an Illumina HiSeq 2000. For repertoire sequencing, TCR beta CDR3 regions were amplified from RNA transcripts. A first-round RT-PCR used HTBI primers with the Qiagen OneStep RT-PCR kit, followed by a second-round multiplex PCR, size selection and purification. The public sequencing data were trimmed at Q25 with fastp and processed into clonotypes with MiXCR by TCRdb, which kept only in-frame beta chains. Rows with a matching CDR3 protein are joined into one entry that keeps the most common DNA and genes. This sample is represented by roughly 700,000 distinct CDR3 sequences; approximately 40% of them were singletons. The ten top clones hold less than 55% of the sample. The source material was peripheral blood. The receptors here all came from an adult man with Graves' ophthalmopathy.

The table lists this clonotype with a count of one. This sequence joins TRBV29-1 and TRBJ2-5, with 8 bases matching TRBD1. The CDR3 sequence is 13 residues long. CDR1 and CDR2 from the germline V gene are SQVTM and ANQGSEA. The CDR3 DNA is TGCAGTTCAGGGGGCGCCGGAGGAGAGACCCAGTACTTC. It yields the protein CSSGGAGGETQYF.

This clonotype has only a few counts. This sequence joins TRBV20-1 and TRBJ2-5, with TRBD1 identical over 7 bases. The length of the CDR3 is 14 residues. The V gene end was trimmed by 0 bases and the J gene end by 6 bases; junction bases not matched to a gene: 7. CDR1 is DFQATT, CDR2 SNEGSKA, per germline (reference sequence). CDR3: CSARDPGGMKTQYF. The CDR3 coding sequence is TGCAGTGCTAGAGATCCAGGGGGAATGAAGACCCAGTACTTC.

About this clonotype: In this CDR3 the conserved last residue, phenylalanine or tryptophan, is missing, so a read error is likely. It is unclear where the CDR3 begins or ends on the DNA, so no DNA is shown, and the CDR3 is as TCRdb lists it. This rearrangement joins TRBV29-1 to TRBJ2-6. From its first to its last residue, the CDR3 has 9 amino acids. Germline V gene data show CDR1 as SQVTM and CDR2 as ANQGSEA. CDR3 loop: CSVESGKTS.

In this sample, this clonotype turned up many times. This chain connects TRBV11-3 to TRBJ1-1; D might be TRBD1 (6 bases). CDR1 is SGHNT, CDR2 YENEEA, per germline. Between the trimmed V and J ends, which lost 5 bases and 2 bases, there was a span of 15 bases. There are 15 residues in the CDR3. This CDR3 is CASSNRVDVNTEAFF. DNA of the CDR3: TGTGCCAGCAGCAACAGGGTGGACGTCAACACTGAAGCTTTCTTT.

This clonotype showed up many times. V gene TRBV19 combines with J gene TRBJ1-4; unclear D gene. Germline CDR1 and CDR2: LNHDA and SQIVND (reference sequence). CDR3 length: 13 amino acids. V was cut by 9 bases and J by 5 bases, with 13 bases left in between. CDR3 in DNA: TGTGCCAGCAGTCAGAACTCGAATGAAAAACTGTTTTTT. The encoded protein is CASSQNSNEKLFF.

The chain has TRBV7-2 and TRBJ1-1; D is perhaps TRBD1 (5 bases). Germline values: CDR1 SGHTA, CDR2 FQGNSA. With 5 bases removed from V and 4 bases from J, the gap between germline ends came to 14 bases. This CDR3 comprises 14 residues. This chain's CDR3 is CASSPLSGGTEAFF. The CDR3 DNA sequence: TGTGCCAGCAGCCCCCTCTCGGGGGGCACTGAAGCTTTCTTT.

In this sample, this clonotype turned up many times. At one of its ends the junction is not consistent with the germline gene, which may arise from a read error. The V gene is TRBV10-3, the J gene TRBJ1-2; the D gene is possibly TRBD1 (5 bases). The V gene's germline CDR1 is ENHRY and CDR2 SYGVKD. The CDR3 covers 13 residues. This CDR3 reads CASSNPQGRGYTF. The CDR3 region has the DNA TGTGCCAGCAGTAACCCCCAGGGACGTGGCTACACCTTC.

There are a few counts of this clonotype. This chain uses TRBV10-3 with TRBJ2-7; possibly TRBD2 for D (7 bases). Trimming took off 6 bases at V and 3 bases at J, with 15 bases between the two ends. This CDR3 comprises 14 residues. Per the germline V gene, CDR1 is ENHRY and CDR2 is SYGVKD. The CDR3 DNA follows: TGTGCCATCAGGGGGGGGGGGGCGGACTACGAGCAGTACTTC. This translates into CAIRGGGADYEQYF.

Of note for this clonotype: It may be a read error: a sequence one base away is much more abundant. The rearrangement joins TRBV19 to TRBJ1-2, with TRBD1 matching 7 bases. The length of the CDR3 is 12 residues. Germline V CDR1 and CDR2: LNHDA, SQIVND (reference sequence). Trimming cost V 6 bases and J 13 bases; bases outside gene matches: 11. CDR3: CASSSEGARPTF. DNA of the CDR3: TGTGCCAGTAGCTCTGAGGGGGCTCGCCCCACCTTC.

This chain links TRBV2 with TRBJ1-2; 10 bases line up with TRBD1. The J segment lost 5 bases and the V segment lost 6 bases, leaving 9 bases of the junction unmatched. The germline gives CDR1 SNHLY, CDR2 FYNNEI. The CDR3 is made up of 15 amino acids. This CDR3 reads CASRRDRGQRYGYTF. As DNA, the CDR3 is TGTGCCAGCAGGCGGGACAGGGGTCAACGATATGGCTACACCTTC.

This clonotype was counted ten times or more. The V gene is TRBV7-2, the J gene TRBJ1-6; no firm D call. Trimming removed 6 bases from V and 6 bases from J, with 12 bases in between. The length of the CDR3 is 14 residues. Germline V lookup: CDR1 SGHTA, CDR2 FQGNSA. CDR3 sequence reads: CASSFQVPNSPLHF. The CDR3 DNA sequence: TGTGCCAGCAGTTTTCAGGTCCCTAATTCACCCCTCCACTTT.

This clonotype was recorded at least ten times. The chain recombines TRBV29-1 with TRBJ1-3; D gene uncertain. There are 15 residues in the CDR3. With 4 bases removed from V and 0 bases from J, the gap between germline ends came to 13 bases. Per the germline V gene, CDR1 is SQVTM and CDR2 is ANQGSEA. The CDR3 bases are TGCAGCGTTGGGACCGCTACTAGCTCTGGAAACACCATATATTTT. This encodes CSVGTATSSGNTIYF.

The rearrangement joins TRBV29-1 to TRBJ1-2; possibly TRBD1 for D (5 bases). Per the germline V gene, CDR1 is SQVTM and CDR2 is ANQGSEA. There are 13 residues in the CDR3. V lost 8 bases and J lost 4, with 17 bases in between. The CDR3 DNA follows: TGCAGCTTATCTGCAGGGCCTGCCTATGGCTACACCTTC. Amino acids: CSLSAGPAYGYTF.